This T cell receptor (beta chain) derives from a study of shared clonotypes between healthy human individuals. On this clone itself: This likely traces to a read error, being one base from a far larger clone. The sample contains more than one DNA sequence encoding this CDR3.

Clones were read by immunoSEQ multiplex PCR, and TCRdb kept only the in-frame ones, dropping some. The sample lists roughly 480,000 clones, 70% to 80% occurring once. Germline V gives CDR1 SGHVS, CDR2 FQNEAQ. This CDR3 has 15 amino acids. This rearrangement joins TRBV7-8 to TRBJ2-7; TRBD2 matches at 7 bases. Sequences were obtained from PBMCs. This clonotype was sampled from a woman aged 40 to 49 in good health. Some clones in this sample may be carry-over from other donors' samples. The CDR3 region has the DNA TGTGCTAGCAGCCTTAGCGGGTATTCCGCCTACGAGCAGTACTTC. It specifies CASSLSGYSAYEQYF.